Presented here are 19 T cell receptor beta chains from one specimen sequenced in a study of shared clonotypes between healthy human individuals. Using immunoSEQ multiplex PCR, the repertoire was profiled, and TCRdb retains in-frame clones only, with some absent. The data hold about 650,000 clones, with 95% to 96% observed a single time. Terminally differentiated effector memory CD45RA+ cells were left out of the naive CD8 fraction, which was CD45RO-negative and positively selected for CCR7. Sequencing was done on a sample of naive CD8+ T cells sorted from blood. The receptor source for this set is a woman aged 30 to 39 in good health.

This chain connects TRBV6-6 to TRBJ2-7; D is uncertain. V was trimmed by 6 bases and J by 6 bases, leaving 15 bases between them. CDR3 length: 13 amino acids. CDR1 and CDR2 (germline): MNHNY, SVGAGI (reference sequence). The CDR3 reads CASSAHGAGEQYF. CDR3 nucleotide sequence: TGTGCCAGCAGCGCACATGGTGCAGGCGAGCAGTACTTC.

The CDR3 spells CASSLSVREQEKLFF. In DNA, the CDR3 is TGTGCCAGCAGTTTATCGGTCAGGGAGCAGGAAAAACTGTTTTTT. The rearrangement uses TRBV28 and TRBJ1-4; weak D call: TRBD1 (5 bases). The CDR3 runs to 15 residues. Per germline, CDR1 MDHEN and CDR2 SYDVKM. V lost 1 base, J lost 8 bases, and 14 bases lay in between.

This CDR3 is CASSEGGGTEAFF. The CDR3 DNA reads as TGTGCCAGCAGCGAGGGAGGGGGAACTGAAGCTTTCTTT. The chain uses TRBV9 and TRBJ1-1, with D perhaps matching TRBD1 (6 bases). The CDR3 consists of 13 residues. Germline CDR1 is SGDLS and CDR2 is YYNGEE. Trimming removed 3 bases from V and 5 bases from J, with 11 bases in between.

The rearrangement joins TRBV28 to TRBJ2-1; D is tentatively TRBD1 or TRBD2 (7 bases each). Per germline, CDR1 MDHEN and CDR2 SYDVKM. Trimming took off 1 base at V and 8 bases at J, with 12 bases between the two ends. The CDR3 extends over 14 amino acids. The CDR3 is CASSLFAGGDEQFF. As DNA, the CDR3 is TGTGCCAGCAGTTTATTTGCAGGGGGGGATGAGCAGTTCTTC.

The rearrangement uses TRBV5-6 and TRBJ2-2; a weak D match, TRBD2 (6 bases). V was pared by 0 bases and J by 2 bases, with 14 bases between. The CDR3 is 17 amino acids. Germline V gene lookup returns CDR1 SGHDT and CDR2 YYEEEE. The CDR3 sequence: CASSLAPASVNTGELFF. The CDR3 DNA follows: TGTGCCAGCAGCTTGGCCCCTGCTAGCGTTAACACCGGGGAGCTGTTTTTT. Full variable domain (outside the CDR3, taken from reference TRBV5-6 and TRBJ2-2): DAGVTQSPTHLIKTRGQQVTLRCSPKSGHDTVSWYQQALGQGPQFIFQYYEEEERQRGNFPDRFSGHQFPNYSSELNVNALLLGDSALYLCASSLAPASVNTGELFFGEGSRLTVL.

This clone has only one observation. The chain is built from TRBV11-2 and TRBJ2-7; tentatively, D is TRBD2 (6 bases). There are 13 residues in the CDR3. Germline V gives CDR1 SGHAT, CDR2 FQNNGV. Trimming took 4 bases from V and 2 from J, leaving 9 bases between them. CDR3 protein: CASSWDLAYEQYF. CDR3 bases: TGTGCCAGCAGCTGGGACTTAGCCTACGAGCAGTACTTC.

The chain couples TRBV28 to TRBJ1-1; D call uncertain. The V and J ends lost 2 bases and 1 base respectively, with 5 bases between them. CDR3 size: 13 residues. Germline V lookup: CDR1 MDHEN, CDR2 SYDVKM. As DNA, the CDR3 is TGTGCCAGCAGTTTAGTACCGAACACTGAAGCTTTCTTT. Protein sequence: CASSLVPNTEAFF.

The CDR3 DNA is TGTGCCAGCAGCTTAGGGGCCGGGGAGCTGTTTTTT. Translated: CASSLGAGELFF. This chain connects TRBV11-2 to TRBJ2-2; D is unclear. Germline-derived CDR1 and CDR2 are SGHAT and FQNNGV. CDR3 length: 12 amino acids. V was clipped by 1 base and J by 6 bases, with 3 bases between them.

The V gene is TRBV28, the J gene TRBJ1-1; D possibly corresponds to TRBD1 (6 bases). Trimming stripped 2 bases from V and 7 bases from J, with 11 bases between. Germline V lookup: CDR1 MDHEN, CDR2 SYDVKM. This CDR3 spans 13 amino acids. CDR3 DNA: TGTGCCAGCAGTTTAAGAGGGGGTATTGAAGCTTTCTTT. As protein: CASSLRGGIEAFF.

The V gene is TRBV11-2, the J gene TRBJ2-5, with 9 bases fitting TRBD2. Germline loops: CDR1 SGHAT, CDR2 FQNNGV. J lost 2 bases, V lost 5 bases, and 6 bases had no gene match. The CDR3 runs to 15 residues. CDR3 amino acids: CASSDPTSGQETQYF. CDR3 nucleotides: TGTGCCAGCAGCGACCCGACTAGCGGACAAGAGACCCAGTACTTC.

V gene TRBV7-9 combines with J gene TRBJ2-1, with 7 nucleotides matching TRBD2. The ends lost 2 bases at V and 7 bases at J; junction bases unmatched: 8. The CDR3 is 15 amino acids. Germline V gene data show CDR1 as SEHNR and CDR2 as FQNEAQ (reference sequence). CDR3 loop: CASSLTGRQRNEQFF. The CDR3 DNA reads as TGTGCCAGCAGCTTAACCGGGAGGCAGAGAAATGAGCAGTTCTTC.

The rearrangement links TRBV29-1 to TRBJ2-1; D not certain. Germline values: CDR1 SQVTM, CDR2 ANQGSEA. V lost 3 bases, J lost 4 bases, and 37 bases lay in between. The CDR3 length is 22 residues. CDR3 nucleotides: TGCAGCGTTGAGGCCCCTGCGGAGTCAAGAGTAACCACTATACGCCTATACAATGAGCAGTTCTTC. Translated: CSVEAPAESRVTTIRLYNEQFF.

This sequence joins TRBV19 and TRBJ2-2; 8 bases line up with TRBD2. This CDR3 has 15 residues. Germline lookup yields CDR1 LNHDA and CDR2 SQIVND (reference sequence). After removal of 7 bases from V and 7 bases from J, the junction contained 11 bases not matched to a gene. The CDR3 coding sequence is TGTGCCAGTACCCTGAGCGGGGGCTGGGACGGGGAGCTGTTTTTT. This encodes CASTLSGGWDGELFF.

The chain links TRBV6-4 to TRBJ2-5; D call uncertain. The CDR3 has 13 amino acids. Trimming left V 0 bases short and J 3 bases short, with 5 bases between. The germline V gene has CDR1 MRHNA and CDR2 SNTAGT. The chain's CDR3 is CASSDSAKETQYF. The CDR3 DNA sequence: TGTGCCAGCAGTGACTCGGCAAAAGAGACCCAGTACTTC.

V is TRBV5-4 and J is TRBJ2-7; 9 bases map to TRBD1. V was clipped by 6 bases and J by 1 base; unmatched bases: 5. The CDR3 loop spans 14 amino acids. Looked up from germline, CDR1 is SGHNT and CDR2 is YYREEE (reference sequence). The CDR3 loop reads CASTRDRASYEQYF. CDR3 in DNA: TGTGCCAGCACCCGGGACAGGGCTTCCTACGAGCAGTACTTC.

The rearrangement joins TRBV5-8 to TRBJ2-7; D ambiguous. The CDR3 length is 14 residues. CDR1 SGHTS and CDR2 YDEGEE come from the germline V gene. Trimming took 2 bases from V and 2 from J, leaving 11 bases between them. The CDR3 protein is CASSFTRWTYEQYF. In DNA, the CDR3 is TGTGCCAGCAGCTTCACTCGGTGGACCTACGAGCAGTACTTC.

The V call is TRBV4-1, the J call TRBJ2-7; D ambiguous. CDR1 and CDR2 from the germline V gene are MGHRA and YSYEKL. The CDR3 consists of 15 residues. V dropped 1 base and J dropped 2 bases, with 12 bases sitting between them. The CDR3 DNA sequence: TGCGCCAGCAGCCAAGGAATCATGGGGACCTACGAGCAGTACTTC. Protein sequence: CASSQGIMGTYEQYF.

This chain uses TRBV6-5 with TRBJ2-3; 12 nucleotides line up with TRBD2. The CDR3 length is 16 residues. In germline, CDR1 is MNHEY, CDR2 SVGAGI. J gave up 4 bases and V 0 bases, and 2 bases lay outside the gene matches. CDR3 protein: CASSYSTSGSPDTQYF. The DNA for the CDR3 is TGTGCCAGCAGTTACTCGACTAGCGGGAGCCCAGATACGCAGTATTTT.

This sequence joins TRBV5-8 and TRBJ2-7, with D unresolved. Per the germline V gene, CDR1 is SGHTS and CDR2 is YDEGEE. CDR3 size: 14 residues. Trimming cost V 2 bases and J 3 bases, with 12 bases left between them. The CDR3 nucleotides read TGTGCCAGCAGCTTTAGCCGCCAAAGCTACGAGCAGTACTTC. Translated: CASSFSRQSYEQYF.